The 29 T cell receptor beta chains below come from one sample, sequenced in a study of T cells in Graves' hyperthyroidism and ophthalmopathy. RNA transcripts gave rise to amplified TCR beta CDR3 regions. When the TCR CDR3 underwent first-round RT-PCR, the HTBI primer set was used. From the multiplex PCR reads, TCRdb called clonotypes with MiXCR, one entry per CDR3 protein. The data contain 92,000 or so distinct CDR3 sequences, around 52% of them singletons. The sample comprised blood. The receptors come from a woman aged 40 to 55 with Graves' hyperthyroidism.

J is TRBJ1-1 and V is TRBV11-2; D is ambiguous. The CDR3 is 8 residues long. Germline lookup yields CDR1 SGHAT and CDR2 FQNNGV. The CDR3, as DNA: TGTGACTACACTGAAGCTTTCTTT. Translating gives CDYTEAFF.

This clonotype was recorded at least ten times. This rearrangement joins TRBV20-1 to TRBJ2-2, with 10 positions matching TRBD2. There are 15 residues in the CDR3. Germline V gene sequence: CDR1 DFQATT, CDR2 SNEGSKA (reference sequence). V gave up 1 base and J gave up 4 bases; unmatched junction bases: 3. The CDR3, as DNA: TGCAGTGCTAGAGGTAGCGGGAGGACCACCGGGGAGCTGTTTTTT. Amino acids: CSARGSGRTTGELFF.

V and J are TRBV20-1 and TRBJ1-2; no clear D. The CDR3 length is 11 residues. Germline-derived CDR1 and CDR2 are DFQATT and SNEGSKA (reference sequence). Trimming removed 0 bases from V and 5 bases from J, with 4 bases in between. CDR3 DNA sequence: TGCAGTGCTAGAGAAGGATATGGCTACACCTTC. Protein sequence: CSAREGYGYTF.

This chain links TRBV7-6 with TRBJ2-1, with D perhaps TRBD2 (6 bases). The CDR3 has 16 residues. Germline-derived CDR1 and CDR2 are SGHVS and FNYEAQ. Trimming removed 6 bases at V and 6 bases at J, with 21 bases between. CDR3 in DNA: TGTGCCAGCAGAGGACCCCCCGGCGGGATCTTCAATGAGCAGTTCTTC. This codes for CASRGPPGGIFNEQFF.

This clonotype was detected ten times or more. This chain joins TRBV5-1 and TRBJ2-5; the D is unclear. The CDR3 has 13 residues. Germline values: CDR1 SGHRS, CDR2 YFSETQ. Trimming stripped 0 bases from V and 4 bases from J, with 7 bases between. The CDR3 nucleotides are TGCGCCAGCAGCTTGGATAACGTAGAGACCCAGTACTTC. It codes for CASSLDNVETQYF.

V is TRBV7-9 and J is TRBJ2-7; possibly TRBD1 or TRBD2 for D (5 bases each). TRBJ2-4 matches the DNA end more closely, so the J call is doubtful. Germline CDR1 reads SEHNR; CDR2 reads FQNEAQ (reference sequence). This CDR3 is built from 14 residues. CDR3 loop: CASSHDGTQNIQYF. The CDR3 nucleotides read TGTGCCAGCAGCCATGACGGGACCCAAAACATTCAGTACTTC.

The chain's CDR3 is CASSLDGPGVGETQYF. The CDR3, as DNA: TGCGCCAGCAGCTTGGATGGCCCGGGGGTGGGAGAGACCCAGTACTTC. This chain uses TRBV5-1 with TRBJ2-5; perhaps TRBD2 as D (6 bases). The CDR3 is 16 amino acids. Germline CDR1 reads SGHRS; CDR2 reads YFSETQ. Trimming removed 0 bases from V and 4 bases from J, with 16 bases in between.

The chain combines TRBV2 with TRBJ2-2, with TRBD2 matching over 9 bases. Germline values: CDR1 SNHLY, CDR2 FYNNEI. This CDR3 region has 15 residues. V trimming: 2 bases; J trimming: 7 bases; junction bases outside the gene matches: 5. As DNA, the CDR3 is TGTGCCAGCAGTGAACTAGCGGGGCGCTTCGGGGAGCTGTTTTTT. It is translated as CASSELAGRFGELFF.

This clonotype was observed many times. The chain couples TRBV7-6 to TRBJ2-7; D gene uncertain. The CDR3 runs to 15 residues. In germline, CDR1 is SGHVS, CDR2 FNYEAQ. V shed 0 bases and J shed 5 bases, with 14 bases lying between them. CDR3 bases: TGTGCCAGCAGCTTAGCCGCATGGGAAGGCCACGAGCAGTACTTC. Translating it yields CASSLAAWEGHEQYF.

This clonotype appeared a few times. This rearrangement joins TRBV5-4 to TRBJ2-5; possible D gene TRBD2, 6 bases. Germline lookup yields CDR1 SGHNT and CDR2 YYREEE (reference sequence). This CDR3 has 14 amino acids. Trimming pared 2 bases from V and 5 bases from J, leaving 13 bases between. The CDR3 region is CASSLARGGETQYF. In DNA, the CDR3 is TGTGCCAGCAGCTTAGCGCGGGGTGGGGAGACCCAGTACTTC.

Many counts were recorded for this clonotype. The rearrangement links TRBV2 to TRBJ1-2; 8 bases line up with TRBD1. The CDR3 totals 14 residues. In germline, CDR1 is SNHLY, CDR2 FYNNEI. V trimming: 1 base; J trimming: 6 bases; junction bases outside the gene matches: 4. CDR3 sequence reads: CASSEEDRVNGYTF. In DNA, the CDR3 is TGTGCCAGCAGTGAAGAGGACAGGGTGAATGGCTACACCTTC.

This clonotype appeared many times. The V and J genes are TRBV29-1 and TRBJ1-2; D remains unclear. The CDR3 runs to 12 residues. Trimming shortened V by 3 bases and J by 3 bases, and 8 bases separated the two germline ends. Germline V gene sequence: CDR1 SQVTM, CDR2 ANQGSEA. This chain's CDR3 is CSVEGRDYGYTF. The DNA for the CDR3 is TGCAGCGTTGAGGGGAGGGACTATGGCTACACCTTC.

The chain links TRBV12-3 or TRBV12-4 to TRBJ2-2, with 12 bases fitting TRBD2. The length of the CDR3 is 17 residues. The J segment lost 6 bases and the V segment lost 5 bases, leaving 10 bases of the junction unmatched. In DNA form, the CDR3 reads TGTGCCAGCAGTCCGCGACTTGGACTAGCGGGATCCGGGGAGCTGTTTTTT. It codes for CASSPRLGLAGSGELFF.

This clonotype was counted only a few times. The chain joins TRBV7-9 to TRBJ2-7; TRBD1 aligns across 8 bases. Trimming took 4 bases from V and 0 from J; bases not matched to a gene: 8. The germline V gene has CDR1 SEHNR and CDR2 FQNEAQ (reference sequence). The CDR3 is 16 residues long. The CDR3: CASSYGQGWSSYEQYF. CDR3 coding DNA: TGTGCCAGCAGCTATGGACAGGGATGGAGCTCCTACGAGCAGTACTTC. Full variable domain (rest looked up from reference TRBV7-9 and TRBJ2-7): DTGVSQNPRHKITKRGQNVTFRCDPISEHNRLYWYRQTLGQGPEFLTYFQNEAQLEKSRLLSDRFSAERPKGSFSTLEIQRTEQGDSAMYLCASSYGQGWSSYEQYFGPGTRLTVT.

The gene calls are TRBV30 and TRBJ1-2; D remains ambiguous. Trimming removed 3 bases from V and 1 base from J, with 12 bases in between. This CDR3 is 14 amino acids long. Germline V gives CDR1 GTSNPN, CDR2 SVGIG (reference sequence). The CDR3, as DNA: TGTGCCTGGAGGCAAGTGGGAGGTAACTATGGCTACACCTTC. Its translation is CAWRQVGGNYGYTF. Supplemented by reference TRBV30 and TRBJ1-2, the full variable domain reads SQTIHQWPATLVQPVGSPLSLECTVEGTSNPNLYWYRQAAGRGLQLLFYSVGIGQISSEVPQNLSASRPQDRQFILSSKKLLLSDSGFYLCAWRQVGGNYGYTFGSGTRLTVV.

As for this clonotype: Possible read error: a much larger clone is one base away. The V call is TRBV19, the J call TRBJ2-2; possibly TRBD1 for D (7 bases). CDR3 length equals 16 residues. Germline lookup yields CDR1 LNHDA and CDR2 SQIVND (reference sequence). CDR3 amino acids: CASNLGRDRNTGGLFF. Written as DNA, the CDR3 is TGTGCCAGTAACCTTGGGCGGGACAGAAACACCGGGGGGCTGTTTTTT.

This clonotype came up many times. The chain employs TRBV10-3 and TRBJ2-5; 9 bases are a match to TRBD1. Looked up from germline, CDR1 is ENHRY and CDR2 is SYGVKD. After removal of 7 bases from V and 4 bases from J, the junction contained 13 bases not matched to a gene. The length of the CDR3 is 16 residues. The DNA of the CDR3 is TGTGCCATCACTAAAAACGCCGGGACAGGGCGAGAGACCCAGTACTTC. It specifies CAITKNAGTGRETQYF.

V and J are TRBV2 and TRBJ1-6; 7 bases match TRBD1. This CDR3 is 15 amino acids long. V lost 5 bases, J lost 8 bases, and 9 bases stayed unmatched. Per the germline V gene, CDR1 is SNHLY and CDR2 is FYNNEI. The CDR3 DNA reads TGTGCCAGCAGTCAGAACCGGGACAGAGATTCACCCCTCCACTTT. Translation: CASSQNRDRDSPLHF.

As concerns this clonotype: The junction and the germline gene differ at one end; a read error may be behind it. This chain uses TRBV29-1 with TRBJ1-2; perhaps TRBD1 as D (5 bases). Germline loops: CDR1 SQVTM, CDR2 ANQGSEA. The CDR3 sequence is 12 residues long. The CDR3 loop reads CSVEGRGYGFTF. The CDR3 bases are TGCAGCGTTGAGGGGAGGGGCTATGGCTTCACCTTC.

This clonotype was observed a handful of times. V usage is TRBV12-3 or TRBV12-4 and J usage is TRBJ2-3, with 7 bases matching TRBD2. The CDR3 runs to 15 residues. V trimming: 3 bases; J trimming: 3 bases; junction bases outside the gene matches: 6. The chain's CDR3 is CASSLRAGQTDTQYF. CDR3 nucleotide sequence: TGTGCCAGCAGTTTGAGAGCGGGGCAGACAGATACGCAGTATTTT.

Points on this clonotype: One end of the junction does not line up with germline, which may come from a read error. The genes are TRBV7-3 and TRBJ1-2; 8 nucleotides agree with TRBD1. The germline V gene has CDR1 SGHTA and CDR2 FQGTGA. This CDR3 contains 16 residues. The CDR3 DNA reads TGCGCCAGCAGCCGCCGACAGGGGCCCGACTTCTATGGCTACACCTTC. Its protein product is CASSRRQGPDFYGYTF.

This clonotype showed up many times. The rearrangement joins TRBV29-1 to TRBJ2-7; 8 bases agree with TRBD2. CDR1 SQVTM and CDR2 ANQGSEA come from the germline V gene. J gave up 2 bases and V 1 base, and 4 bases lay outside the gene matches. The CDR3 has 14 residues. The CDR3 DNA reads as TGCAGCGTTGAAGTTAGCGGGGTTACCTACGAGCAGTACTTC. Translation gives CSVEVSGVTYEQYF.

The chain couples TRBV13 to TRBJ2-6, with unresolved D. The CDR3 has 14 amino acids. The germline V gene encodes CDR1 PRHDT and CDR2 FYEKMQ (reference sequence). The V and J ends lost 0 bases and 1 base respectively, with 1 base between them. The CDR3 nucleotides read TGTGCCAGCAGCTTAGGATCTGGGGCCAACGTCCTGACTTTC. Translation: CASSLGSGANVLTF.

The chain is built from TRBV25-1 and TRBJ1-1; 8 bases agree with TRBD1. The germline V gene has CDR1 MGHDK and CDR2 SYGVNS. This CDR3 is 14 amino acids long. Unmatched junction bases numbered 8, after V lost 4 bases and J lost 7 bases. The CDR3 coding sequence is TGTGCCAGCAGTGTGACAGGGGACCTACATGAAGCTTTCTTT. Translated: CASSVTGDLHEAFF. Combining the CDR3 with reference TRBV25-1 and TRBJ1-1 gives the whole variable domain EADIYQTPRYLVIGTGKKITLECSQTMGHDKMYWYQQDPGMELHLIHYSYGVNSTEKGDLSSESTVSRIRTEHFPLTLESARPSHTSQYLCASSVTGDLHEAFFGQGTRLTVV.

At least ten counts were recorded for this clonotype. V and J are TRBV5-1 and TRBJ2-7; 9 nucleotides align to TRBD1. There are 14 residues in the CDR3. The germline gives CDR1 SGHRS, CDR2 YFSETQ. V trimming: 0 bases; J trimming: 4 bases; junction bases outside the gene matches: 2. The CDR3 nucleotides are TGCGCCAGCAGCTTGGCTGGGACAGGGTACGAGCAGTACTTC. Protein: CASSLAGTGYEQYF.

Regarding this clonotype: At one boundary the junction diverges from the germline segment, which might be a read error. CDR3 bases: TGTGCCACCAGCAGCCCCTGGACAGGGGAGCGAGAAAAACTGCTTTTT. Protein product: CATSSPWTGEREKLLF. The chain uses TRBV15 and TRBJ1-4; 9 positions agree with TRBD1. This CDR3 spans 16 amino acids. Germline V CDR1 and CDR2: LNHNV, YYDKDF (reference sequence).

CDR3 DNA: TGCAGTGCTGTTCCGGACAGGGGAGGCCACGAGCAGTACTTC. Encoded protein: CSAVPDRGGHEQYF. This sequence joins TRBV20-1 and TRBJ2-7; 9 nucleotides align to TRBD1. Germline V gene data show CDR1 as DFQATT and CDR2 as SNEGSKA (reference sequence). This CDR3 has 14 amino acids. The V gene end was trimmed by 5 bases and the J gene end by 5 bases; junction bases not matched to a gene: 10.

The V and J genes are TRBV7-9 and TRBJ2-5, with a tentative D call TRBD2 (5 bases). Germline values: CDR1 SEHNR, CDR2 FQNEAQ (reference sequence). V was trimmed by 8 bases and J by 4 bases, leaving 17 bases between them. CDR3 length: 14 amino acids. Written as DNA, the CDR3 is TGTGCCAGCCAACCAGCCGGGATGGGAGAGACCCAGTACTTC. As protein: CASQPAGMGETQYF.

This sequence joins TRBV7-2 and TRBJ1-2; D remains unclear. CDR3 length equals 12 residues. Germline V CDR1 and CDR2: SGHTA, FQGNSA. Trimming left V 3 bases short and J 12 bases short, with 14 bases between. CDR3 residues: CASSLDVDGNTF. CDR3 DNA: TGTGCCAGCAGCTTGGACGTGGACGGAAACACCTTC.